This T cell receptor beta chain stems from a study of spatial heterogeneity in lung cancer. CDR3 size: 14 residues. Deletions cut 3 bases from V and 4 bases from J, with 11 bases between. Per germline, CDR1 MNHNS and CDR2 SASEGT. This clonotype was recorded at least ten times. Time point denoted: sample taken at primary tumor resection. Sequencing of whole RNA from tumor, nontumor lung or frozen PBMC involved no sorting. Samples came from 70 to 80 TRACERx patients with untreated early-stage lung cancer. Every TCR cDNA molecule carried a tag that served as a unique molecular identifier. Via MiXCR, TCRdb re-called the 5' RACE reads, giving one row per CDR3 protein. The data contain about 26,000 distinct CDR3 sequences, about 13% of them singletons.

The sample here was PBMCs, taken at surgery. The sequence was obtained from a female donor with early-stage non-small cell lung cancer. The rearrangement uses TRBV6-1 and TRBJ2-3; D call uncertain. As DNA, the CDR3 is TGTGCCAGCAGTGATGGAGACGGCCCAGATACGCAGTATTTT. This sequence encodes CASSDGDGPDTQYF.